This passage covers 24 T cell receptor beta chains from one sample sequenced in a study of beta chain features in type 1 diabetes. cDNA synthesis used the whole RNA isolate, giving expressed TCRB sequences. TCRdb's table, derived via immunoSEQ multiplex PCR, lists solely in-frame clones and lacks some. Of 350,000 to 400,000 clones in the sample, about 15% were seen once. Material: naive CD4+ T cells from blood. These receptors all stem from a woman under 30 in good health.

The chain uses TRBV30 and TRBJ2-1; D remains ambiguous. V was pared by 1 base and J by 6 bases, with 7 bases between. Germline assignment: CDR1 GTSNPN and CDR2 SVGIG (reference sequence). This CDR3 has 12 residues. The CDR3 spells CAWSGAINEQFF. CDR3 sequence (DNA): TGTGCCTGGAGTGGGGCTATCAATGAGCAGTTCTTC. Using reference TRBV30 and TRBJ2-1 for the parts outside the CDR3, the full variable domain is SQTIHQWPATLVQPVGSPLSLECTVEGTSNPNLYWYRQAAGRGLQLLFYSVGIGQISSEVPQNLSASRPQDRQFILSSKKLLLSDSGFYLCAWSGAINEQFFGPGTRLTVL.

The J gene is TRBJ1-5, the V gene TRBV4-2, with D maybe TRBD1 (5 bases). Germline CDR1 and CDR2: LGHNA and YNFKEQ. Trimming cost V 0 bases and J 7 bases, with 19 bases left between them. The CDR3 totals 17 residues. In nucleotides, the CDR3 is TGTGCCAGCAGCCAAGATCAGGGCCAGGGAAGTGCCCAGCCCCAGCATTTT. As protein: CASSQDQGQGSAQPQHF.

This chain links TRBV5-6 with TRBJ1-2, with D maybe TRBD1 (6 bases). V gave up 4 bases and J gave up 8 bases, with 18 bases separating them. The CDR3 length is 14 residues. Germline CDR1 reads SGHDT; CDR2 reads YYEEEE. This chain's CDR3 is CASSLTGATGGYTF. The CDR3 DNA reads TGTGCCAGCAGCCTGACAGGAGCTACTGGAGGCTACACCTTC.

The chain employs TRBV7-3 and TRBJ2-3; D is unclear. This CDR3 is built from 16 residues. Trimming removed 2 bases at V and 3 bases at J, with 15 bases between. The germline gives CDR1 SGHTA, CDR2 FQGTGA. CDR3 protein: CASSLSGLGETDTQYF. The CDR3 DNA reads TGTGCCAGCAGCTTATCGGGTCTAGGAGAAACAGATACGCAGTATTTT.

V usage is TRBV28 and J usage is TRBJ2-7; D is uncertain. CDR1 and CDR2 (germline): MDHEN, SYDVKM. The V gene lost 8 bases and the J gene lost 0 bases, with 11 bases spanning the gap. The CDR3 totals 13 residues. CDR3 amino acids: CASHLAVSYEQYF. The DNA for the CDR3 is TGTGCCAGCCACCTCGCGGTCTCCTACGAGCAGTACTTC. Full variable domain (remainder filled in from reference TRBV28 and TRBJ2-7): DVKVTQSSRYLVKRTGEKVFLECVQDMDHENMFWYRQDPGLGLRLIYFSYDVKMKEKGDIPEGYSVSREKKERFSLILESASTNQTSMYLCASHLAVSYEQYFGPGTRLTVT.

The V call is TRBV5-1, the J call TRBJ1-2; 7 bases map to TRBD1. This CDR3 spans 14 amino acids. V lost 3 bases and J lost 8; bases outside the gene matches: 10. Germline V CDR1 and CDR2: SGHRS, YFSETQ. The CDR3: CASSSGQNRGGYTF. CDR3 bases: TGCGCCAGCAGCTCGGGACAGAACAGAGGAGGCTACACCTTC.

This rearrangement joins TRBV18 to TRBJ2-7, with a possible D match to TRBD2 (5 bases). The CDR3 is 16 amino acids. Per the germline V gene, CDR1 is KGHSH and CDR2 is LQKENI. Trimming stripped 3 bases from V and 4 bases from J, with 19 bases between. CDR3 DNA sequence: TGTGCCAGCTCACCGGGGTCGGGCGGGCTCGGGTACGAGCAGTACTTC. Translated, it gives CASSPGSGGLGYEQYF. Full variable domain (remainder filled in from reference TRBV18 and TRBJ2-7): NAGVMQNPRHLVRRRGQEARLRCSPMKGHSHVYWYRQLPEEGLKFMVYLQKENIIDESGMPKERFSAEFPKEGPSILRIQQVVRGDSAAYFCASSPGSGGLGYEQYFGPGTRLTVT.

This clone was seen more than once but under ten times. The chain joins TRBV7-9 to TRBJ2-7, with 8 bases aligning to TRBD1. The junction had 5 bases not matched to a gene; V was cut back by 10 bases and J by 6 bases. The CDR3 loop spans 11 amino acids. Looked up from germline, CDR1 is SEHNR and CDR2 is FQNEAQ (reference sequence). CDR3 sequence (DNA): TGTGCCATCGGACAGGGAGCCGAGCAGTACTTC. It yields the protein CAIGQGAEQYF.

The chain uses TRBV6-5 and TRBJ1-2; D may be TRBD1 (5 bases). CDR3 length: 16 residues. CDR1 MNHEY and CDR2 SVGAGI come from the germline V gene. Trimming removed 2 bases at V and 8 bases at J, with 21 bases between. The DNA of the CDR3 is TGTGCCAGCAGTTACAGTATGAGGTTCAGGGTCGGAGGCTACACCTTC. Its translation: CASSYSMRFRVGGYTF.

The genes are TRBV5-4 and TRBJ1-1; D is possibly TRBD1 (6 bases). The V and J ends lost 0 bases and 0 bases respectively, with 12 bases between them. This CDR3 has 16 residues. CDR1 SGHNT and CDR2 YYREEE come from the germline V gene (reference sequence). CDR3 sequence: CASSLAAGAVNTEAFF. In DNA form, the CDR3 reads TGTGCCAGCAGCTTGGCGGCGGGGGCGGTGAACACTGAAGCTTTCTTT.

This clone has only a few counts. The rearrangement links TRBV7-2 to TRBJ1-2; TRBD1 matches at 8 bases. J was trimmed by 0 bases and V by 7 bases; bases with no gene match: 4. The CDR3 contains 14 residues. Germline CDR1 reads SGHTA; CDR2 reads FQGNSA. In DNA form, the CDR3 reads TGTGCCAGCACTCGGACAGGGACTAACTATGGCTACACCTTC. This codes for CASTRTGTNYGYTF.

This chain connects TRBV28 to TRBJ2-2; tentatively, D is TRBD1 (6 bases). The CDR3 loop spans 16 amino acids. Germline CDR1 MDHEN, CDR2 SYDVKM. Trimming took 7 bases from V and 3 from J, leaving 18 bases between them. The CDR3 DNA sequence: TGTGCCAGCACTCCGTCGGACAGCACCTACACCGGGGAGCTGTTTTTT. Encoded protein: CASTPSDSTYTGELFF.

This chain uses TRBV5-1 with TRBJ1-1, with 7 bases aligning to TRBD1. CDR3 length: 15 residues. CDR1 is SGHRS, CDR2 YFSETQ, per germline. The trim removed 3 bases at V and 4 bases at J, leaving 9 bases unmatched. CDR3 residues: CASSSTGESGTEAFF. In DNA, the CDR3 is TGCGCCAGCAGCTCCACAGGGGAGAGCGGCACTGAAGCTTTCTTT.

In the case of this clone: The junction and the germline gene differ at one end; a read error may be behind it. The rearrangement uses TRBV30 and TRBJ2-3; TRBD2 aligns across 7 bases. CDR3 length: 15 residues. Germline-derived CDR1 and CDR2 are GTSNPN and SVGIG (reference sequence). CDR3 in amino acids: CAGRDYRTSTDTQYF. In nucleotides, the CDR3 is TGTGCCGGGAGGGACTACCGAACTAGCACAGATACGCAGTATTTT.

The V and J genes are TRBV30 and TRBJ2-7; 11 bases agree with TRBD2. V was clipped by 2 bases and J by 2 bases; unmatched bases: 11. The CDR3 is made up of 17 amino acids. Germline CDR1 reads GTSNPN; CDR2 reads SVGIG (reference sequence). The CDR3 DNA reads as TGTGCCTGGAGTCTATCTACCACTAGCGGGAGTCCCTACGAGCAGTACTTC. The encoded protein is CAWSLSTTSGSPYEQYF.

This clone has just a few counts. The gene calls are TRBV29-1 and TRBJ2-5; 8 positions agree with TRBD1. CDR3 length: 14 amino acids. Per germline, CDR1 SQVTM and CDR2 ANQGSEA. V was clipped by 3 bases and J by 4 bases; unmatched bases: 7. The CDR3 DNA reads as TGCAGCGTTGACCGGACAGGGTCTTCAGAGACCCAGTACTTC. This gives the protein CSVDRTGSSETQYF. Combining the CDR3 with reference TRBV29-1 and TRBJ2-5 gives the whole variable domain SAVISQKPSRDICQRGTSLTIQCQVDSQVTMMFWYRQQPGQSLTLIATANQGSEATYESGFVIDKFPISRPNLTFSTLTVSNMSPEDSSIYLCSVDRTGSSETQYFGPGTRLLVL.

The rearrangement links TRBV5-1 to TRBJ1-1, with a weak D call TRBD1 (5 bases). The CDR3 runs 14 residues. The germline V gene encodes CDR1 SGHRS and CDR2 YFSETQ. Trimming shortened V by 2 bases and J by 8 bases, and 16 bases separated the two germline ends. CDR3 residues: CASSFMGGEMEAFF. CDR3 nucleotide sequence: TGCGCCAGCAGCTTTATGGGGGGGGAAATGGAAGCTTTCTTT.

Here the CDR3 DNA reads TGTGCCAGCAGTAGACAGGGGAGTGTGGGCAATGAGCAGTTCTTC. As protein: CASSRQGSVGNEQFF. The V gene is TRBV2, the J gene TRBJ2-1; 8 bases are a match to TRBD1. The J segment lost 6 bases and the V segment lost 5 bases, leaving 9 bases of the junction unmatched. Germline CDR1 is SNHLY and CDR2 is FYNNEI. There are 15 residues in the CDR3.

V is TRBV7-2 and J is TRBJ2-2; 11 bases fit TRBD2. Germline V gives CDR1 SGHTA, CDR2 FQGNSA. V was pared by 4 bases and J by 0 bases, with 7 bases of the junction left unmatched. The CDR3 loop spans 18 amino acids. CDR3 protein: CASSSPLAGAPNTGELFF. DNA for the CDR3: TGTGCCAGCAGCTCACCACTAGCGGGAGCGCCGAACACCGGGGAGCTGTTTTTT. The full variable domain, completed using reference TRBV7-2 and TRBJ2-2, is GAGVSQSPSNKVTEKGKDVELRCDPISGHTALYWYRQSLGQGLEFLIYFQGNSAPDKSGLPSDRFSAERTGGSVSTLTIQRTQQEDSAVYLCASSSPLAGAPNTGELFFGEGSRLTVL.

This clone occurred a few times. The J gene is TRBJ1-2, the V gene TRBV25-1, with D maybe TRBD1 (6 bases). From germline, CDR1 is MGHDK and CDR2 SYGVNS. Trimming stripped 4 bases from V and 6 bases from J, with 15 bases between. There are 14 residues in the CDR3. The CDR3 here is CASSAGHLFDGYTF. As DNA, the CDR3 is TGTGCCAGCAGTGCGGGACATCTATTCGATGGCTACACCTTC.

This clone was found a few times. The chain is built from TRBV28 and TRBJ1-2, with TRBD1 as a possible D gene (6 bases). The germline V gene encodes CDR1 MDHEN and CDR2 SYDVKM. The V gene lost 6 bases and the J gene lost 4 bases, with 21 bases spanning the gap. This CDR3 is 16 amino acids long. CDR3 in amino acids: CASRISSLGGPYGYTF. The CDR3 DNA sequence: TGTGCCAGCAGAATCTCCAGTCTCGGGGGGCCCTATGGCTACACCTTC.

This clone appeared a few times. The chain has TRBV4-1 and TRBJ2-7; D might be TRBD1 (6 bases). The CDR3 totals 15 residues. Germline V gene data show CDR1 as MGHRA and CDR2 as YSYEKL. V was clipped by 1 base and J by 1 base, with 11 bases between them. CDR3 loop: CASSQAMGQSYEQYF. CDR3 DNA: TGCGCCAGCAGCCAAGCCATGGGACAATCCTACGAGCAGTACTTC.

J is TRBJ2-1 and V is TRBV29-1; 10 nucleotides match TRBD2. The CDR3 has 14 residues. CDR1 is SQVTM and CDR2 is ANQGSEA in the germline V gene. J was trimmed by 4 bases and V by 3 bases; bases with no gene match: 3. The CDR3 is CSVEWTSGYNEQFF. The CDR3 nucleotides read TGCAGCGTTGAGTGGACTAGCGGATACAATGAGCAGTTCTTC.

This clone was detected a few times. V usage is TRBV2 and J usage is TRBJ2-1, with 7 bases identical to TRBD2. The trim removed 4 bases at V and 7 bases at J, leaving 7 bases unmatched. The CDR3 runs 14 residues. Per the germline V gene, CDR1 is SNHLY and CDR2 is FYNNEI. As DNA, the CDR3 is TGTGCCAGCAGTGGGTCCCTAGCGGCTAATGAGCAGTTCTTC. Its translation is CASSGSLAANEQFF.